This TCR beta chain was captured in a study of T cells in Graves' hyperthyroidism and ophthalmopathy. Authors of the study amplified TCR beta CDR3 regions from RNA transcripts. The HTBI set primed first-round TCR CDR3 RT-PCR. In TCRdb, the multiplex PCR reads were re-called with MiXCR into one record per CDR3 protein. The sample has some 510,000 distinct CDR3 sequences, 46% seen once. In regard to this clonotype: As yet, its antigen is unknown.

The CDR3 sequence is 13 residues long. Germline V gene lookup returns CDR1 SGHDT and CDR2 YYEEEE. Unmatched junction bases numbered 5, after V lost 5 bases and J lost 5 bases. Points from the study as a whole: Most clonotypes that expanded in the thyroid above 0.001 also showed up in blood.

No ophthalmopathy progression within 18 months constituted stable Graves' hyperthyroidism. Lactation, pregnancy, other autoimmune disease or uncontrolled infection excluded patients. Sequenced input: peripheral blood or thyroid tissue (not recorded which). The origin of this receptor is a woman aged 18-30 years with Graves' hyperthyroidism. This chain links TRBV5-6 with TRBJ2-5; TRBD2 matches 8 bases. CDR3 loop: CASRLAGTETQYF. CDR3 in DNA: TGTGCCAGCAGGTTAGCGGGAACGGAGACCCAGTACTTC. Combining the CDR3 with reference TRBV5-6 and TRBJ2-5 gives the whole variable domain DAGVTQSPTHLIKTRGQQVTLRCSPKSGHDTVSWYQQALGQGPQFIFQYYEEEERQRGNFPDRFSGHQFPNYSSELNVNALLLGDSALYLCASRLAGTETQYFGPGTRLLVL.